This T cell receptor beta chain was found in a study of T cells after yellow fever vaccination. Study results and caveats: Once the booster was given, most primary-vaccination clones reappeared, at approximately 97% for CD4 and roughly 85% for CD8. Clonotypes appearing in both CD4 and CD8 compartments existed, and their share was small. Compared with primary, the secondary response was weaker and peaked at day 5, not 15.

UMIs were added to TCR cDNA along with a universal primer site when it was made by 5'RACE template switching. TCRdb reprocessed the 5' RACE reads via MiXCR and lists one record per CDR3 protein. The sample gives around 600,000 distinct CDR3 sequences, around an eighth of which show up once; 15% is in the top ten. This CDR3 is 15 amino acids long. Germline CDR1 reads SGHNT; CDR2 reads YYREEE (reference sequence). The V segment lost 4 bases and the J segment 4 bases; nucleotides outside the gene matches: 8. Of note for this clonotype: The target antigen is unknown.

The clonotype was recovered from a man aged 25 to 45 who received the YFV17D yellow fever vaccine. The chain joins TRBV5-4 to TRBJ2-7; 10 bases line up with TRBD1. The sequences come from PBMCs, collected on the day of the yellow fever booster vaccination. The CDR3: CASSRRDRGGYEQYF. The CDR3 coding sequence is TGTGCCAGCAGCCGCAGGGACAGGGGTGGTTACGAGCAGTACTTC.